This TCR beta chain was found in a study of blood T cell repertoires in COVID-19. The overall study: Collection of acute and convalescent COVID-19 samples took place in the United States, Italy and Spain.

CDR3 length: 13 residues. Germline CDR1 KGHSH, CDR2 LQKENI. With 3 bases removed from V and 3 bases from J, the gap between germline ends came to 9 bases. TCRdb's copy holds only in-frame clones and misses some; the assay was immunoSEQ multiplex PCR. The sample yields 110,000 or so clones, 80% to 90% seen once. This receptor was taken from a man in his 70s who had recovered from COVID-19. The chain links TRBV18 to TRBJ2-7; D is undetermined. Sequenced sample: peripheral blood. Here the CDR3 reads CASSPEQHYEQYF. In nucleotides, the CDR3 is TGTGCCAGCTCACCTGAACAGCACTACGAGCAGTACTTC.